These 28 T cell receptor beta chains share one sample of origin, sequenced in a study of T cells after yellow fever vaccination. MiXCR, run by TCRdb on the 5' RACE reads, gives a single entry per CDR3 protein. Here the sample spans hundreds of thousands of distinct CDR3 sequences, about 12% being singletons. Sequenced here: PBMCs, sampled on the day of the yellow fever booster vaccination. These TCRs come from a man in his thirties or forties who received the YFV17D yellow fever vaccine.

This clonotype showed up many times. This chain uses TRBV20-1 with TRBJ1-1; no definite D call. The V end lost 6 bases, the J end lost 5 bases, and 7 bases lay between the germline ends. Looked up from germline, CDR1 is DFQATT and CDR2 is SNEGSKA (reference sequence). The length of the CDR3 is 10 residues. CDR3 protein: CSAGRTEAFF. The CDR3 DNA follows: TGCAGTGCAGGGCGGACTGAAGCTTTCTTT.

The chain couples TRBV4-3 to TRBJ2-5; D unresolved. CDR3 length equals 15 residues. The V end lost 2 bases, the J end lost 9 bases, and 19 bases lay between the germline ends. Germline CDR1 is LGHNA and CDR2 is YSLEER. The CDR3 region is CASSQLLDPGSAQYF. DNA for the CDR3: TGCGCCAGCAGCCAACTGCTGGACCCCGGGTCGGCCCAGTACTTC.

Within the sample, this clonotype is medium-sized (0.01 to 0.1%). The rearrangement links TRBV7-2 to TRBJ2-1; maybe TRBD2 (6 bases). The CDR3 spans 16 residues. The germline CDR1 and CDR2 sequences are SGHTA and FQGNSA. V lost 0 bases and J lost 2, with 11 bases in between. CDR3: CASSLAAGFTYNEQFF. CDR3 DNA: TGTGCCAGCAGCTTAGCGGCGGGATTTACCTACAATGAGCAGTTCTTC.

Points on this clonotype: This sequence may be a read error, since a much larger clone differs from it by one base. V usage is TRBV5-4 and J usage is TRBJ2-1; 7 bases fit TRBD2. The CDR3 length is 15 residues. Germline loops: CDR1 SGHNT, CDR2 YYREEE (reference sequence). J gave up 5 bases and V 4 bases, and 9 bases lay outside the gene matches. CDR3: CASSPGLLSNNEQFF. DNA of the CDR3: TGTGCCAGCAGCCCGGGACTACTTTCCAACAATGAGCAGTTCTTC.

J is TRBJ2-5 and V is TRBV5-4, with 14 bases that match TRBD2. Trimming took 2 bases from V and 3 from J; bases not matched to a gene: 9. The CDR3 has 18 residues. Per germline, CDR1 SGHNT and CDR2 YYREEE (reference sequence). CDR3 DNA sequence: TGTGCCAGCAGCTTACCGGGACTAGCGGGAGATAAGAAAGAGACCCAGTACTTC. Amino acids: CASSLPGLAGDKKETQYF.

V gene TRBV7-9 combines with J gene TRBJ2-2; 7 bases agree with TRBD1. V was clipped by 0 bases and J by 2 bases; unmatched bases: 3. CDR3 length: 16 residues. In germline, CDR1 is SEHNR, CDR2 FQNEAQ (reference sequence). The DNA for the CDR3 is TGTGCCAGCAGCTTAGCTTGGGACAGAAACACCGGGGAGCTGTTTTTT. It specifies CASSLAWDRNTGELFF. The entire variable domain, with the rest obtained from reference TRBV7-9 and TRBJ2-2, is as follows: DTGVSQNPRHKITKRGQNVTFRCDPISEHNRLYWYRQTLGQGPEFLTYFQNEAQLEKSRLLSDRFSAERPKGSFSTLEIQRTEQGDSAMYLCASSLAWDRNTGELFFGEGSRLTVL.

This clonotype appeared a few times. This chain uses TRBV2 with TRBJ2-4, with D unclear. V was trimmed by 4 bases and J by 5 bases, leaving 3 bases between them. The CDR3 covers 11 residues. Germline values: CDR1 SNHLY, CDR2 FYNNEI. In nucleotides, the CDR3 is TGTGCCAGCAGTGGCCAAAACATTCAGTACTTC. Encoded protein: CASSGQNIQYF.

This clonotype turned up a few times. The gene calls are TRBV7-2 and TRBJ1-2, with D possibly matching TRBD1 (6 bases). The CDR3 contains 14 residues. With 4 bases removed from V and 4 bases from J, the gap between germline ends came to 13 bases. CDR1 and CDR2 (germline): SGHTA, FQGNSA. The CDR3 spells CASSSAGQTYGYTF. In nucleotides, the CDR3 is TGTGCCAGCAGCTCCGCCGGACAGACCTATGGCTACACCTTC.

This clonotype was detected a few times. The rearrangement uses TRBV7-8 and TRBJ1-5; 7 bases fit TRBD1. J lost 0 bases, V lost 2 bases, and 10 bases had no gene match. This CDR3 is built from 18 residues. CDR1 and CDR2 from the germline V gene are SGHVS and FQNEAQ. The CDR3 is CASSLYAQGLRSNQPQHF. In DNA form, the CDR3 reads TGTGCCAGCAGCTTATACGCACAGGGGTTGCGTAGCAATCAGCCCCAGCATTTT.

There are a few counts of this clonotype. CDR3 nucleotide sequence: TGTGCCAGTTCAGGACTAGCGGGTCCCAAGACCCAGTACTTC. Protein sequence: CASSGLAGPKTQYF. The gene calls are TRBV19 and TRBJ2-5, with 11 nucleotides matching TRBD2. This CDR3 contains 14 residues. The V gene's germline CDR1 is LNHDA and CDR2 SQIVND (reference sequence). J lost 6 bases, V lost 8 bases, and 8 bases had no gene match.

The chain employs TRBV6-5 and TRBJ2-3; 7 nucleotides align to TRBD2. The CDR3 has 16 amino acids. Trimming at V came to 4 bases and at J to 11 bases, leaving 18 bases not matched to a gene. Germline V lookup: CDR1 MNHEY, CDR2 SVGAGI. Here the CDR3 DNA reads TGTGCCAGCAGTTCAACTAGCCCGGTGGGAGGGTGGGGGCAGTATTTT. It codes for CASSSTSPVGGWGQYF.

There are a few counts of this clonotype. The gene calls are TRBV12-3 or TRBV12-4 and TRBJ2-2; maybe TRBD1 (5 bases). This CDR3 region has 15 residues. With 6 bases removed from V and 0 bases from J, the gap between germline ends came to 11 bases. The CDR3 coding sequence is TGTGCCAGCAGACCAGGGTCGGCGAACACCGGGGAGCTGTTTTTT. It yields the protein CASRPGSANTGELFF.

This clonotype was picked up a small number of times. The CDR3 loop is CASSNTGQGVFEQFF. CDR3 sequence (DNA): TGTGCCAGCAGCAATACGGGACAGGGGGTGTTTGAGCAGTTCTTC. The gene calls are TRBV7-9 and TRBJ2-1, with 11 positions matching TRBD1. CDR1 SEHNR and CDR2 FQNEAQ come from the germline V gene (reference sequence). Trimming at V came to 5 bases and at J to 9 bases, leaving 9 bases not matched to a gene. The CDR3 totals 15 residues.

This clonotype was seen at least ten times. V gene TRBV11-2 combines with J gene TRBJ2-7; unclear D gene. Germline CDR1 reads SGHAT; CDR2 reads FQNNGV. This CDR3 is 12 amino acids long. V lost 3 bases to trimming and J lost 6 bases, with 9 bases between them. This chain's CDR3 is CASSFFGREQYF. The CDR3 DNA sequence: TGTGCCAGCAGCTTCTTCGGGCGCGAGCAGTACTTC.

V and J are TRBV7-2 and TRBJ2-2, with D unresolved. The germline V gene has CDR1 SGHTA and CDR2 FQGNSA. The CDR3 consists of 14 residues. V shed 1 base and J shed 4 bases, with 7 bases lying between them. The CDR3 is CASSLERATGELFF. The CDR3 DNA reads TGTGCCAGCAGCTTAGAGCGTGCCACCGGGGAGCTGTTTTTT.

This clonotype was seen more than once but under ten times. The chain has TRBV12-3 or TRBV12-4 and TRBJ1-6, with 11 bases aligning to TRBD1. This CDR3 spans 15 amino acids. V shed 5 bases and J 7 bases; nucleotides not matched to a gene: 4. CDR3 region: CASSPGQGANSPLHF. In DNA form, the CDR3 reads TGTGCCAGCAGTCCTGGACAGGGGGCAAATTCACCCCTCCACTTT.

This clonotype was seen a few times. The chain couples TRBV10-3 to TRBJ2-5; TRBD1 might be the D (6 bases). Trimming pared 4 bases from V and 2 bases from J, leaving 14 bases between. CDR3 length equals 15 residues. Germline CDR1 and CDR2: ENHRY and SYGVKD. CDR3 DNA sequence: TGTGCCATCAGTGTTGAAGGGACATCACAAGAGACCCAGTACTTC. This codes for CAISVEGTSQETQYF.

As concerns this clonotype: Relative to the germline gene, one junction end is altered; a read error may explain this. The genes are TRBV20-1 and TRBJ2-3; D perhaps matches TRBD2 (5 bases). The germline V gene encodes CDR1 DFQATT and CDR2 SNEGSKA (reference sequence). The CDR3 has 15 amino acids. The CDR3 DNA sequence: TGCTGTGCTAGCCCCGGCAGTACGAGCACAGATACGCAGTATTTT. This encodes CCASPGSTSTDTQYF.

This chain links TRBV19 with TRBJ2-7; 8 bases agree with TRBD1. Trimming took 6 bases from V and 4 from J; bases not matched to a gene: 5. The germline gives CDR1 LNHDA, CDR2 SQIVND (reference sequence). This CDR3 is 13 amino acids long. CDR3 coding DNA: TGTGCCAGTAGGGACAGGGCTTCGTACGAGCAGTACTTC. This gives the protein CASRDRASYEQYF.

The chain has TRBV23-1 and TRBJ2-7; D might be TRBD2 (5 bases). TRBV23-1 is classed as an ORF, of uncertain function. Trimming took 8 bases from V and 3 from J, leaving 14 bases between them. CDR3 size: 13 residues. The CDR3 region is CASGRGRIYEQYF. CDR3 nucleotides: TGCGCCAGCGGGAGAGGACGGATCTACGAGCAGTACTTC.

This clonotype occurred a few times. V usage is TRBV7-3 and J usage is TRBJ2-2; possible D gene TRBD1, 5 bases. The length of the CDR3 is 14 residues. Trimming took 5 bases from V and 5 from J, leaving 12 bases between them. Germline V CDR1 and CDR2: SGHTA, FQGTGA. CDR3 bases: TGTGCCAGCAGCGCAGGGTCCCCGACCGGGGAGCTGTTTTTT. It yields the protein CASSAGSPTGELFF.

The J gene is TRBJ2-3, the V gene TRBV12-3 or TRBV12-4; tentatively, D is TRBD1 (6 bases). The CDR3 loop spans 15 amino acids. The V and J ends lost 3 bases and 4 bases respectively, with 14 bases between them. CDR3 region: CASSFAQGRPDTQYF. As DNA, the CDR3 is TGTGCCAGCAGTTTTGCACAGGGTAGACCAGATACGCAGTATTTT.

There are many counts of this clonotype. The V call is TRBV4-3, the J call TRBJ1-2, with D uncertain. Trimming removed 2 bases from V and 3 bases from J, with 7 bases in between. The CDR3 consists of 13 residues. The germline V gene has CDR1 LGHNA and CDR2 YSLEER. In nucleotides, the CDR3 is TGCGCCAGCAGCCAACGAGGCTACTATGGCTACACCTTC. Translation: CASSQRGYYGYTF.

The CDR3 DNA reads TGTGCCAGCAGCTTTGGGGGCTCTCAGCCCCAGCATTTT. It specifies CASSFGGSQPQHF. The V and J genes are TRBV7-9 and TRBJ1-5; D may be TRBD1 (6 bases). The CDR3 is 13 amino acids. CDR1 and CDR2 (germline): SEHNR, FQNEAQ (reference sequence). V lost 3 bases and J lost 6, with 9 bases in between.

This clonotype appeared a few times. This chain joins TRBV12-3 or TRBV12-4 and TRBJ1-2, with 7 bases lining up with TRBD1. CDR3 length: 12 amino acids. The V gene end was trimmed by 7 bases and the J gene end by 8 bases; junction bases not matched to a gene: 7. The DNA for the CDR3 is TGTGCCAGCACCGGACGACAGGGAGGCTACACCTTC. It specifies CASTGRQGGYTF.

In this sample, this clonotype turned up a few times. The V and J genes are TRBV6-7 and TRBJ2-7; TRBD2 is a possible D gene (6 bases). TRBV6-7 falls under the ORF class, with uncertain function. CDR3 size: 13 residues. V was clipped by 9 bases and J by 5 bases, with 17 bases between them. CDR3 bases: TGTGCCAGGCCAGGCCGGAGGGATAACGAGCAGTACTTC. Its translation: CARPGRRDNEQYF.

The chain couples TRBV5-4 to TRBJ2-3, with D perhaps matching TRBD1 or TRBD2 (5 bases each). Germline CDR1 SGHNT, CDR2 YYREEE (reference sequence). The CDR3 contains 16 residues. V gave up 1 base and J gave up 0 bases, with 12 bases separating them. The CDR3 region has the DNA TGTGCCAGCAGCTTGTGGGGGTTTGGGAGCACAGATACGCAGTATTTT. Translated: CASSLWGFGSTDTQYF.

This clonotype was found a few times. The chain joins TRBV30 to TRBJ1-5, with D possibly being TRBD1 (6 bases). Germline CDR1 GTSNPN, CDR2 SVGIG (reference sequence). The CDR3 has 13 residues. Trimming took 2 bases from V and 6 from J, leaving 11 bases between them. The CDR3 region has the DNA TGTGCCTGGAGTTCCGGGGGCGGTCAGCCCCAGCATTTT. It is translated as CAWSSGGGQPQHF.